This T cell receptor beta chain came from a study of T cells after yellow fever vaccination. Synthesis of TCR cDNA relied on 5'RACE template switching, which attached a universal primer site and UMIs. TCRdb fed the 5' RACE reads into MiXCR, producing one record per CDR3 protein. Of 250,000 to 400,000 distinct CDR3 sequences in the sample, around 4.3% were seen once. Germline CDR1 is GTSNPN and CDR2 is SVGIG (reference sequence). The CDR3 contains 12 residues. Between the trimmed V and J ends, which lost 4 bases and 4 bases, there was a span of 10 bases. The sequence derives from a man aged 18 to 29 who received the YFV17D yellow fever vaccine. The source material was PBMCs, sampled 15 days after the yellow fever booster vaccination. The chain couples TRBV30 to TRBJ1-2; no definite D call. CDR3 protein: CAWKGGGYGYTF. The CDR3 DNA reads as TGTGCCTGGAAGGGCGGCGGCTATGGCTACACCTTC.